What follows is one T cell receptor beta chain and its context. What it binds is unknown. This specimen comes from a study of T cell responses to AZD1222 COVID-19 vaccine. Study-wide points: Nearly half of unique spike-specific TCRs reportedly avoided B.1.351 and B.1.1.7 mutated regions. Females made up more of the donors, who were largely white British, and clonal diversity may have come out too low. No day 14 peak samples; only post-peak repertoires were characterized.

The ends were cut back, 4 bases at V and 10 bases at J, with 19 bases in the middle. CDR1 and CDR2 from the germline V gene are LGHDT and YNNKEL (reference sequence). The CDR3 length is 14 residues. Profiling relied on immunoSEQ multiplex PCR, and the TCRdb table lists in-frame clones only, not all of them. The sample has over 110,000 clones; just over 90% are singletons. The TCR comes from an adult in good health. The rearrangement uses TRBV3-1 (or the pseudogene TRBV3-2) and TRBJ1-1; D remains unclear. The sequencing used peripheral blood, collected on day 0 of AZD1222 vaccination. The CDR3 protein is CASSPEGSGFLAFF. CDR3 coding DNA: TGTGCCAGCAGCCCGGAAGGGTCCGGATTTCTAGCTTTCTTT.